This T cell receptor (beta chain) was retrieved from a study of blood T cell repertoires in COVID-19 (TCRdb year 2020). With respect to the entire study: The collaborator samples originated in the United States, Italy and Spain and spanned the acute and convalescent phases of COVID-19. Nearly every sample came with metadata listing a de-identified subject ID, COVID-19 status, age in years and sex. The dataset comprised deeply sampled blood TCRbeta repertoires from subjects exposed to, actively infected with, or recovered from COVID-19. The repertoires were released in a freely available public database meant as a resource for research on the immune response to SARS-CoV-2. The material from the prospective study consisted of cDNA or gDNA derived from T cells, B-cell-depleted T cells, or PBMCs. Where available, HLA class I and class II types were obtained from metadata supplied by the sample provider rather than from assay-based typing. The samples were drawn from two sources: the first 160 participants of the ongoing ImmuneRACE study, and some 1,300 subjects contributed by 6 global collaborators. Study-wide conclusions, independent of this receptor: How much clinical and demographic metadata was included differed by source and by participant, and the metadata was provided uncurated.

As for this clone: What antigen it recognizes has not been identified. It has no much larger one-base neighbor in the sample; base qualities were not kept.

The immunoSEQ Assay, a bias-controlled multiplex PCR, was used to amplify TCRbeta CDR3 regions from genomic DNA. Turning to the authors' computational methods: The number of nucleated cells in each sample was estimated from the amplification of reference gene primers within the assay. To quantify the absolute abundance of each unique TCRbeta CDR3 rearrangement, sequence reads were collapsed and filtered. Productive Simpson clonality was computed per sample as the square root of Simpson's diversity index over productive rearrangements. TCRdb carries this immuneACCESS record with in-frame sequences only. Its versions omit some clonotypes, under half of them owing to an unresolved V gene in the studies checked, with the rest unexplained. The DNA was the basis for D and trimming; V, J and clone size are from that table. The sample records approximately 500,000 clones, roughly nine tenths of which are singletons. 0.9% of the sample comes from the top ten.

The germline V gene yields LGHNT for CDR1 and FRNRAP for CDR2. From its cysteine to its phenylalanine, the CDR3 spans 17 amino acids. Here the CDR3 DNA is all that survives: 51 bases in frame from base 1. The germline V end is reduced by 3 bases and the J end by 4 bases; junction bases left unmatched: 8. At one collaborating source in Seattle, patients were enrolled during active infection and were followed longitudinally through the course of disease. Collaborating institutions collected whole blood in K2EDTA tubes following their own protocols. For TCRbeta analysis, collaborator samples were shipped as frozen whole blood, as isolated PBMCs, or as DNA extracted from either sample type.

The TCR sequence derives from a man between 18 and 29 years old with COVID-19, enrolled during active disease. Sequences were obtained from peripheral blood. The rearrangement combines TRBV12-5 with TRBJ2-7, with 14 middle bases fitting TRBD2. The CDR3 in this case is CASGFQTSGGAAYEQYF. Read as DNA, the sequence is TGTGCTAGTGGTTTCCAGACTAGCGGGGGGGCAGCATACGAGCAGTACTTC.